These 17 T cell receptor beta chains share one sample of origin, sequenced in a study of neurological immune-mediated disorders. Time point meaning: longitudinal time-point 1 (baseline). TCRdb redid the calling of the 5' RACE reads with MiXCR, one entry per CDR3 protein. The table records over 70,000 distinct CDR3 sequences, more than 8.5% of them present only once. The sample was PBMCs. The receptors shown here come from a man aged 25 to 40 in good health.

This clonotype was seen repeatedly, ten times or more. This chain connects TRBV28 to TRBJ1-2, with D maybe TRBD1 (5 bases). Germline CDR1 MDHEN, CDR2 SYDVKM. With 5 bases removed from V and 4 bases from J, the gap between germline ends came to 20 bases. This CDR3 spans 16 amino acids. The CDR3 region is CASSPYTGPLSYGYTF. CDR3 coding DNA: TGTGCCAGCAGTCCTTATACAGGACCCCTAAGCTATGGCTACACCTTC.

This clonotype has only a few counts. The chain recombines TRBV27 with TRBJ1-4; D is undetermined. Trimming removed 0 bases at V and 3 bases at J, with 8 bases between. The length of the CDR3 is 15 residues. Germline V gene sequence: CDR1 MNHEY, CDR2 SMNVEV (reference sequence). CDR3 sequence (DNA): TGTGCCAGCAGTTTATCGCCTGGCGCTAATGAAAAACTGTTTTTT. Translated, it gives CASSLSPGANEKLFF.

This clonotype has a count of ten or more. J is TRBJ1-5 and V is TRBV7-6, with TRBD1 matching over 8 bases. The germline gives CDR1 SGHVS, CDR2 FNYEAQ. This CDR3 has 14 amino acids. With V trimmed by 5 bases and J by 7 bases, 7 bases remained unmatched. The DNA for the CDR3 is TGTGCCAGCAGCCCGGGGGACAGGAGGCAGCCCCAGCATTTT. Translating gives CASSPGDRRQPQHF.

This clonotype was seen at least ten times. The V call is TRBV7-8, the J call TRBJ2-7; TRBD1 agrees at 9 bases. This CDR3 comprises 14 residues. The V gene end was trimmed by 6 bases and the J gene end by 3 bases; junction bases not matched to a gene: 6. The germline gives CDR1 SGHVS, CDR2 FQNEAQ. In nucleotides, the CDR3 is TGTGCCAGCAGGCCCGGGACAGGGAGCTACGAGCAGTACTTC. Translated: CASRPGTGSYEQYF.

This clonotype was seen many times. The chain is built from TRBV15 and TRBJ2-5; D is ambiguous. With 0 bases removed from V and 1 base from J, the gap between germline ends came to 9 bases. Germline CDR1 and CDR2: LNHNV and YYDKDF (reference sequence). This CDR3 region has 15 residues. The CDR3 sequence is CATSRDTRSQETQYF. The CDR3 DNA reads as TGTGCCACCAGCAGAGATACGAGGTCCCAAGAGACCCAGTACTTC.

This clonotype was recorded a few times. This chain joins TRBV5-4 and TRBJ2-5; 8 bases are a match to TRBD2. The CDR3 runs to 16 residues. V lost 0 bases, J lost 2 bases, and 6 bases stayed unmatched. CDR1 SGHNT and CDR2 YYREEE come from the germline V gene (reference sequence). The CDR3, as DNA: TGTGCCAGCAGCTTGGGAATAGCGGGGACTCAAGAGACCCAGTACTTC. As protein: CASSLGIAGTQETQYF.

This clonotype has at least ten counts. This sequence joins TRBV2 and TRBJ1-6; no reliable D call. Germline CDR1 and CDR2: SNHLY and FYNNEI. V shed 3 bases and J shed 5 bases, with 2 bases lying between them. There are 12 residues in the CDR3. In DNA, the CDR3 is TGTGCCAGCAGTGATAATAATTCACCCCTCCACTTT. Translating gives CASSDNNSPLHF.

This clonotype was observed many times. V is TRBV20-1 and J is TRBJ2-2; D perhaps matches TRBD2 (6 bases). V lost 5 bases, J lost 4 bases, and 17 bases lay in between. Germline V lookup: CDR1 DFQATT, CDR2 SNEGSKA (reference sequence). The CDR3 loop spans 15 amino acids. The CDR3: CSAARPGVGTGELFF. CDR3 sequence (DNA): TGCAGTGCTGCCCGACCGGGAGTAGGCACCGGGGAGCTGTTTTTT.

This clonotype was observed many times. This chain uses TRBV12-3 or TRBV12-4 with TRBJ1-4; D is unclear. CDR3 length: 13 amino acids. The germline V and J ends were trimmed by 1 base and 5 bases, with 5 bases remaining between them. The CDR3 region is CASSLGANEKLFF. The CDR3 DNA sequence: TGTGCCAGCAGTTTAGGGGCGAATGAAAAACTGTTTTTT.

This clonotype was recorded many times. This chain connects TRBV6-6 to TRBJ1-1; D unclear. Germline CDR1 and CDR2: MNHNY and SVGAGI (reference sequence). This CDR3 comprises 14 residues. Trimming removed 5 bases from V and 2 bases from J, with 12 bases in between. The CDR3 spells CASSGVGPNTEAFF. The DNA for the CDR3 is TGTGCCAGCAGTGGGGTCGGACCTAACACTGAAGCTTTCTTT.

This clonotype was found many times. J is TRBJ2-1 and V is TRBV24-1; possibly TRBD2 for D (6 bases). CDR1 is KGHDR and CDR2 is SFDVKD in the germline V gene. The V gene lost 4 bases and the J gene lost 9 bases, with 12 bases spanning the gap. The CDR3 totals 13 residues. The CDR3: CATSEVWRGEQFF. The CDR3 DNA reads TGTGCCACCAGTGAAGTATGGCGGGGTGAGCAGTTCTTC.

This clonotype was seen repeatedly, ten times or more. V gene TRBV18 combines with J gene TRBJ2-2, with unresolved D. Between the trimmed V and J ends, which lost 0 bases and 3 bases, there was a span of 5 bases. Germline assignment: CDR1 KGHSH and CDR2 LQKENI. CDR3 length: 14 residues. This CDR3 reads CASSPPRDTGELFF. The CDR3 coding sequence is TGTGCCAGCTCACCACCGCGTGACACCGGGGAGCTGTTTTTT.

The rearrangement links TRBV6-4 to TRBJ2-1; the D gene is possibly TRBD1 (5 bases). CDR3 length: 15 amino acids. Deletions cut 3 bases from V and 6 bases from J, with 15 bases between. Germline CDR1 reads MRHNA; CDR2 reads SNTAGT. The CDR3 reads CASSEGPFEANEQFF. The CDR3 DNA reads as TGTGCCAGCAGTGAGGGGCCCTTTGAGGCCAATGAGCAGTTCTTC.

As concerns this clonotype: Given a much more abundant clone one base away, this may be a read error. V gene TRBV6-5 combines with J gene TRBJ2-3; D is perhaps TRBD2 (5 bases). In germline, CDR1 is MNHEY, CDR2 SVGAGI. Trimming cost V 8 bases and J 3 bases, with 24 bases left between them. This CDR3 has 17 residues. The CDR3 loop is CASGQQQRPSITDTQYF. CDR3 sequence (DNA): TGTGCCAGCGGCCAACAGCAGCGGCCCTCCATAACAGATACGCAGTATTTT.

This clonotype was counted ten times or more. The chain has TRBV28 and TRBJ2-1, with 13 bases aligning to TRBD2. With 2 bases clipped from V and 0 bases from J, the junction kept 4 bases outside the gene matches. Germline V gives CDR1 MDHEN, CDR2 SYDVKM. This CDR3 has 18 amino acids. The CDR3 reads CASSLKLAGGSSYNEQFF. The CDR3 nucleotides read TGTGCCAGCAGTTTAAAACTAGCGGGAGGGAGCTCCTACAATGAGCAGTTCTTC.

The chain carries TRBV7-9 and TRBJ2-4; tentatively, D is TRBD1 (5 bases). The CDR3 is 16 residues long. Looked up from germline, CDR1 is SEHNR and CDR2 is FQNEAQ (reference sequence). Trimming stripped 1 base from V and 0 bases from J, with 10 bases between. The CDR3 DNA is TGTGCCAGCAGCTTAGGAGCAGGGCTAGCCAAAAACATTCAGTACTTC. Translation: CASSLGAGLAKNIQYF.

This clonotype was counted at least ten times. The J gene is TRBJ2-1, the V gene TRBV5-1, with 12 nucleotides matching TRBD2. This CDR3 spans 16 amino acids. V shed 3 bases, J shed 7 bases, and the junction held 8 bases outside the gene matches. Germline V gene lookup returns CDR1 SGHRS and CDR2 YFSETQ. The chain's CDR3 is CASSSTLAGGRNEQFF. As DNA, the CDR3 is TGCGCCAGCAGCTCGACTCTAGCGGGAGGGCGAAATGAGCAGTTCTTC. Variable domain in full (rest from reference TRBV5-1 and TRBJ2-1): KAGVTQTPRYLIKTRGQQVTLSCSPISGHRSVSWYQQTPGQGLQFLFEYFSETQRNKGNFPGRFSGRQFSNSRSEMNVSTLELGDSALYLCASSSTLAGGRNEQFFGPGTRLTVL.